The 20 T cell receptor beta chains presented below share a single source sample, sequenced in a study of T-cell reconstitution after alpha-beta-depleted transplantation in children. Library preparation (for TCRbeta) was performed with unique molecular identifiers. TCRdb independently ran MiXCR on the PCR reads; one entry per CDR3 protein. The sample consists of about 110,000 distinct CDR3 sequences, almost 6.5% of them appearing once. The sample consisted of PBMCs, mostly from graft donor cells, taken 360 days after TCRalphabeta/CD19-depleted stem cell transplant. These receptors were collected from a male patient aged 2 to 10 who had a stem cell transplant for acute lymphoblastic leukemia, so the T cells may come from the graft donor.

This clonotype came up many times. This chain connects TRBV2 to TRBJ2-1; TRBD1 is a possible D gene (5 bases). The CDR3 has 12 residues. Trimming stripped 7 bases from V and 3 bases from J, with 7 bases between. In germline, CDR1 is SNHLY, CDR2 FYNNEI. This chain's CDR3 is CASTDSYNEQFF. CDR3 DNA sequence: TGTGCCAGCACCGACAGCTACAATGAGCAGTTCTTC. Looking up the rest from reference TRBV2 and TRBJ2-1 gives the full variable domain: EPEVTQTPSHQVTQMGQEVILRCVPISNHLYFYWYRQILGQKVEFLVSFYNNEISEKSEIFDDQFSVERPDGSNFTLKIRSTKLEDSAMYFCASTDSYNEQFFGPGTRLTVL.

This clonotype was observed a handful of times. The chain combines TRBV7-9 with TRBJ2-1; TRBD2 aligns across 8 bases. Germline CDR1 SEHNR, CDR2 FQNEAQ (reference sequence). The length of the CDR3 is 15 residues. V was clipped by 3 bases and J by 5 bases; unmatched bases: 6. The CDR3 region is CASSFAGGFHNEQFF. The CDR3 nucleotides are TGTGCCAGCAGCTTTGCGGGGGGTTTTCACAATGAGCAGTTCTTC.

This clonotype was counted only a few times. The chain uses TRBV7-8 and TRBJ2-5; TRBD2 matches 11 bases. V gave up 6 bases and J gave up 0 bases; unmatched junction bases: 15. Germline CDR1 SGHVS, CDR2 FQNEAQ. The length of the CDR3 is 19 residues. CDR3: CASSNNRASGGIHQETQYF. CDR3 DNA sequence: TGTGCCAGCAGTAACAACAGGGCTAGCGGGGGGATACACCAAGAGACCCAGTACTTC.

The chain carries TRBV7-9 and TRBJ2-1; possibly TRBD1 or TRBD2 for D (5 bases each). There are 15 residues in the CDR3. Trimming cost V 3 bases and J 2 bases, with 11 bases left between them. CDR1 is SEHNR, CDR2 FQNEAQ, per germline (reference sequence). The CDR3 here is CASSLSGAPYNEQFF. In DNA, the CDR3 is TGTGCCAGCAGCTTGTCCGGGGCGCCCTACAATGAGCAGTTCTTC.

This clonotype was detected ten times or more. The chain is built from TRBV11-3 and TRBJ2-1; D is unresolved. The V gene lost 5 bases and the J gene lost 6 bases, with 14 bases spanning the gap. The germline CDR1 and CDR2 sequences are SGHNT and YENEEA. The CDR3 is 14 residues long. CDR3 nucleotide sequence: TGTGCCAGCAGCCAAGGTCCCCAGGTCAATGAGCAGTTCTTC. Encoded protein: CASSQGPQVNEQFF.

This clonotype was found a few times. One junction end disagrees with the germline gene, perhaps due to a read error. The rearrangement uses TRBV18 and TRBJ2-4; the match to TRBD2 covers 9 bases. The germline CDR1 and CDR2 sequences are KGHSH and LQKENI. The length of the CDR3 is 12 residues. The CDR3 DNA reads as TGTGCCAGCTCACCGAGCGGGGGGCGCGTCAAATTC. Its translation is CASSPSGGRVKF.

This clonotype was seen a single time. This chain joins TRBV20-1 and TRBJ2-1, with 11 bases aligning to TRBD2. The V and J ends lost 5 bases and 7 bases, in that order; junction bases with no gene match: 7. The CDR3 spans 14 residues. CDR1 and CDR2 (germline): DFQATT, SNEGSKA (reference sequence). CDR3 sequence (DNA): TGCAGTGCTTTTAGCGGGAGGGCCAAAAATGAGCAGTTCTTC. Translation gives CSAFSGRAKNEQFF.

This clonotype was found a few times. The chain combines TRBV11-3 with TRBJ2-2; no firm D call. Germline-derived CDR1 and CDR2 are SGHNT and YENEEA. This CDR3 has 12 residues. V shed 4 bases and J shed 6 bases, with 6 bases lying between them. CDR3 in amino acids: CASSSRAGELFF. For the CDR3, the DNA is TGTGCCAGCAGCTCTCGAGCCGGGGAGCTGTTTTTT.

There are a few counts of this clonotype. This chain connects TRBV5-1 to TRBJ1-2; tentative D call: TRBD1 (5 bases). CDR1 and CDR2 from the germline V gene are SGHRS and YFSETQ. The V end was cut by 1 base, the J end by 0 bases, with 7 bases between. The CDR3 consists of 14 residues. As DNA, the CDR3 is TGCGCCAGCAGCTTGAGGGGTCCTAACTATGGCTACACCTTC. Amino acids: CASSLRGPNYGYTF.

This clonotype was counted between two and nine times. The chain links TRBV2 to TRBJ2-7; D not resolved. Germline loops: CDR1 SNHLY, CDR2 FYNNEI. The CDR3 consists of 11 residues. V was pared by 9 bases and J by 5 bases, with 11 bases between. The CDR3 region is CASPPPNEQYF. In DNA form, the CDR3 reads TGTGCCAGTCCTCCTCCAAACGAGCAGTACTTC.

Only a few counts were recorded for this clonotype. This chain uses TRBV5-1 with TRBJ2-6; D is unresolved. This CDR3 has 15 amino acids. Germline-derived CDR1 and CDR2 are SGHRS and YFSETQ. With 2 bases removed from V and 4 bases from J, the gap between germline ends came to 10 bases. Here the CDR3 reads CASSFRLTGANVLTF. CDR3 nucleotide sequence: TGCGCCAGCAGCTTCCGCCTAACGGGGGCCAACGTCCTGACTTTC.

This clonotype was counted only a few times. This sequence joins TRBV6-5 and TRBJ1-1, with a weak D call TRBD1 (5 bases). V was pared by 2 bases and J by 5 bases, with 12 bases between. Germline V gene data show CDR1 as MNHEY and CDR2 as SVGAGI. This CDR3 has 14 amino acids. The CDR3 DNA reads TGTGCCAGCAGTTACACCTCACGGGGGACTGAAGCTTTCTTT. Translation: CASSYTSRGTEAFF.

This clonotype was detected ten times or more. This chain joins TRBV9 and TRBJ1-1, with TRBD1 as a possible D gene (5 bases). CDR1 is SGDLS, CDR2 YYNGEE, per germline. Trimming cost V 3 bases and J 6 bases, with 12 bases left between them. The CDR3 runs to 13 residues. The CDR3 protein is CASSGATGSEAFF. The CDR3 bases are TGTGCCAGCAGCGGAGCTACAGGCTCTGAAGCTTTCTTT.

This clonotype came up many times. The chain links TRBV5-1 to TRBJ2-1; D is unresolved. V gave up 2 bases and J gave up 8 bases, with 5 bases separating them. The CDR3 covers 11 residues. Germline V lookup: CDR1 SGHRS, CDR2 YFSETQ. In nucleotides, the CDR3 is TGCGCCAGCAGCTTCCGGGATGAGCAGTTCTTC. It translates to CASSFRDEQFF.

By sample share, this clonotype is medium-sized. The chain is built from TRBV28 and TRBJ2-1, with 14 bases aligning to TRBD2. Germline CDR1 is MDHEN and CDR2 is SYDVKM. J gave up 3 bases and V 5 bases, and 6 bases lay outside the gene matches. This CDR3 spans 17 amino acids. The DNA for the CDR3 is TGTGCCAGCAGTATCGGGACTAGCGGGAGTTTCTACAATGAGCAGTTCTTC. Translating it yields CASSIGTSGSFYNEQFF. Together with reference TRBV28 and TRBJ2-1, the CDR3 gives the full variable domain: DVKVTQSSRYLVKRTGEKVFLECVQDMDHENMFWYRQDPGLGLRLIYFSYDVKMKEKGDIPEGYSVSREKKERFSLILESASTNQTSMYLCASSIGTSGSFYNEQFFGPGTRLTVL.

This clonotype was seen repeatedly, ten times or more. The gene calls are TRBV10-3 and TRBJ2-1; D might be TRBD2 (6 bases). Germline V lookup: CDR1 ENHRY, CDR2 SYGVKD. Trimming pared 5 bases from V and 7 bases from J, leaving 18 bases between. This CDR3 is 15 amino acids long. DNA of the CDR3: TGTGCCATCAGTACGCCGGGACTCCTAGCAAATGAGCAGTTCTTC. It is translated as CAISTPGLLANEQFF.

The gene calls are TRBV19 and TRBJ2-5; 11 bases map to TRBD2. The germline V gene has CDR1 LNHDA and CDR2 SQIVND (reference sequence). The V segment lost 4 bases and the J segment 4 bases; nucleotides outside the gene matches: 17. The CDR3 loop spans 19 amino acids. CDR3 nucleotides: TGTGCCAGTAGTAAACCCGTTGCTAGCGGGGGGCTGCGCCGAGAGACCCAGTACTTC. The encoded protein is CASSKPVASGGLRRETQYF.

The gene calls are TRBV6-2 or TRBV6-3 and TRBJ2-1, with D unclear. CDR3 length: 15 amino acids. Germline-derived CDR1 and CDR2 are MNHEY and SVGEGT. The V gene lost 5 bases and the J gene lost 0 bases, with 11 bases spanning the gap. The CDR3 protein is CASSQVLSSYNEQFF. The DNA for the CDR3 is TGTGCCAGCAGTCAGGTCCTCAGCTCCTACAATGAGCAGTTCTTC.

The chain has TRBV14 and TRBJ2-3, with 14 bases aligning to TRBD2. The J segment lost 7 bases and the V segment lost 4 bases, leaving 10 bases of the junction unmatched. The V gene's germline CDR1 is SGHDN and CDR2 FVKESK. The CDR3 contains 17 residues. The CDR3 spells CASSPGLAGVLGNTQYF. In DNA form, the CDR3 reads TGTGCCAGCAGCCCGGGACTAGCGGGAGTATTAGGAAATACGCAGTATTTT.

In regard to this clonotype: One base away lies a much larger clone, so this may be a sequencing read error. This chain connects TRBV9 to TRBJ2-7, with TRBD1 as a possible D gene (6 bases). Between the trimmed V and J ends, which lost 3 bases and 5 bases, there was a span of 12 bases. Germline loops: CDR1 SGDLS, CDR2 YYNGEE. The CDR3 spans 13 residues. The CDR3 loop is CASSGTGYDEQYF. CDR3 nucleotides: TGTGCCAGCAGCGGAACAGGGTACGACGAGCAGTACTTC.